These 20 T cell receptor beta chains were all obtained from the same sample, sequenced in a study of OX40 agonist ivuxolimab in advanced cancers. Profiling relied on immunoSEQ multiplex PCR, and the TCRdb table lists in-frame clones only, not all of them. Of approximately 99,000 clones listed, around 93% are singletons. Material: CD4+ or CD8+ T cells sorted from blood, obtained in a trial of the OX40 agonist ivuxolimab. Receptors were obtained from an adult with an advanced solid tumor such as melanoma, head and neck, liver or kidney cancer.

The CDR3 region is CASSVALLAGAPGEQYF. CDR3 sequence (DNA): TGTGCCAGCAGCGTAGCCCTACTAGCGGGAGCCCCGGGGGAGCAGTACTTC. This sequence joins TRBV9 and TRBJ2-7; 11 nucleotides line up with TRBD2. CDR1 and CDR2 from the germline V gene are SGDLS and YYNGEE. The CDR3 sequence is 17 residues long. Trimming at V came to 0 bases and at J to 7 bases, leaving 12 bases not matched to a gene.

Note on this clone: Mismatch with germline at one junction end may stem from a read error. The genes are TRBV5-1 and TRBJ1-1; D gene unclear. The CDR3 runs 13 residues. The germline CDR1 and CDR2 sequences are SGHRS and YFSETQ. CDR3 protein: CASSLAGPAGAFF. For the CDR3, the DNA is TGTGCCAGCAGCCTCGCGGGTCCGGCTGGAGCTTTCTTT.

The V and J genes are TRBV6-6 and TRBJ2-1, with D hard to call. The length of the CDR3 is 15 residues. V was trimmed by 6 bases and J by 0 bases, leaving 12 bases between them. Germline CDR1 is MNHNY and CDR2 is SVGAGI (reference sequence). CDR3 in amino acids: CASSPTKTSYNEQFF. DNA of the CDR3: TGTGCCAGCAGCCCGACCAAAACCTCCTACAATGAGCAGTTCTTC.

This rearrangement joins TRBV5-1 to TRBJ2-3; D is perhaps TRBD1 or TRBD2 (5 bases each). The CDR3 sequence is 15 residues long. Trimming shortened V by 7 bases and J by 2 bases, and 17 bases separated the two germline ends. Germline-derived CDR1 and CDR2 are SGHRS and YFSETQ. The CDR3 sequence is CASERGNSDTDTQYF. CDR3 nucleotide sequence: TGCGCCAGCGAACGGGGCAATTCCGACACAGATACGCAGTATTTT.

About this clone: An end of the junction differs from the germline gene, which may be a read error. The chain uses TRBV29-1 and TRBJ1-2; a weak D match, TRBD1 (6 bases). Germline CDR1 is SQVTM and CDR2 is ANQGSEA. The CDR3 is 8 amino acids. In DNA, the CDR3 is TGCAGCGTTGATCAGGGGCGCTTC. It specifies CSVDQGRF. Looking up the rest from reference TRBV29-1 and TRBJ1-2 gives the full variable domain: SAVISQKPSRDICQRGTSLTIQCQVDSQVTMMFWYRQQPGQSLTLIATANQGSEATYESGFVIDKFPISRPNLTFSTLTVSNMSPEDSSIYLCSVDQGRFGSGTRLTVV.

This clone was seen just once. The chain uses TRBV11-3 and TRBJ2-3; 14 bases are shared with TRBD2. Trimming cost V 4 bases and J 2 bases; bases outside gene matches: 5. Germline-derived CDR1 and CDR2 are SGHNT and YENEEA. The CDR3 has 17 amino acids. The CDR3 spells CASSSRTSGRSTDTQYF. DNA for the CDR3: TGTGCCAGCAGCTCGAGGACTAGCGGGAGGTCCACAGATACGCAGTATTTT.

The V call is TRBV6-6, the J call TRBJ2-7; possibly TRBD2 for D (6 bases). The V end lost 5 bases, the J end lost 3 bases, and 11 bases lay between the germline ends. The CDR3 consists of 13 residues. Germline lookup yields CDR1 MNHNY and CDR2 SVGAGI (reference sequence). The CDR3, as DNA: TGTGCCAGCAGTCGGGACTCTTACTACGAGCAGTACTTC. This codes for CASSRDSYYEQYF.

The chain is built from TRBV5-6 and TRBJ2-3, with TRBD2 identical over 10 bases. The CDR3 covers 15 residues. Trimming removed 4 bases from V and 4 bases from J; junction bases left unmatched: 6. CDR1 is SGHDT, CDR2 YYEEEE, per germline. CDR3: CASSTPGLASDTQYF. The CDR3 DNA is TGTGCCAGCAGCACGCCGGGACTAGCGTCAGATACGCAGTATTTT.

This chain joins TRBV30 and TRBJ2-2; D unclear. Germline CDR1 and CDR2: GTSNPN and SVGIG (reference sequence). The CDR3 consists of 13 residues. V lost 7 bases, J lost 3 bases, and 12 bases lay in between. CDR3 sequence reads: CASAPTYTGELFF. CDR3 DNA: TGTGCCTCCGCCCCGACTTACACCGGGGAGCTGTTTTTT.

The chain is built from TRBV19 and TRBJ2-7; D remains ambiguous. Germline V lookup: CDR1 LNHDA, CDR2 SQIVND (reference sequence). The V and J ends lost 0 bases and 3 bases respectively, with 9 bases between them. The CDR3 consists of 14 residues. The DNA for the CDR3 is TGTGCCAGTAGTATAGAGTACCCCGTCTACGAGCAGTACTTC. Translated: CASSIEYPVYEQYF.

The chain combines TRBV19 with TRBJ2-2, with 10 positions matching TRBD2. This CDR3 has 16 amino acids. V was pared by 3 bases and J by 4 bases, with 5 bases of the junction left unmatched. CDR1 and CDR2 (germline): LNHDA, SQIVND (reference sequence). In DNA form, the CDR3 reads TGTGCCAGTAGTATTGGGCTAGCGGGAGTCACCGGGGAGCTGTTTTTT. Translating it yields CASSIGLAGVTGELFF.

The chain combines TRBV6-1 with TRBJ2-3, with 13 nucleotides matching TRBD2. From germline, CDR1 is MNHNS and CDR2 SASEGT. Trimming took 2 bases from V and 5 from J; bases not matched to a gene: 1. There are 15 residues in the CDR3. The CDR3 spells CASSERTSGRDTQYF. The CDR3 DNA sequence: TGTGCCAGCAGTGAACGGACTAGCGGGAGAGATACGCAGTATTTT.

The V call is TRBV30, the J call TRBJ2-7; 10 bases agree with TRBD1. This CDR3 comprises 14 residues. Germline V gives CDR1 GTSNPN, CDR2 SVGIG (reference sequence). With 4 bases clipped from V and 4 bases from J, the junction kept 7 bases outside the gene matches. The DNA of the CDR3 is TGTGCCTGGACTCGACAGGGGGCGCAGTACGAGCAGTACTTC. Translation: CAWTRQGAQYEQYF.

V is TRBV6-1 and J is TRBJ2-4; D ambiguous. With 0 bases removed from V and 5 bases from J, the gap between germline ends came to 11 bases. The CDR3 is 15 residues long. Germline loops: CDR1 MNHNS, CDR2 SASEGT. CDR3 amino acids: CASSEASQRQNIQYF. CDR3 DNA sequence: TGTGCCAGCAGTGAAGCGTCCCAGAGGCAAAACATTCAGTACTTC.

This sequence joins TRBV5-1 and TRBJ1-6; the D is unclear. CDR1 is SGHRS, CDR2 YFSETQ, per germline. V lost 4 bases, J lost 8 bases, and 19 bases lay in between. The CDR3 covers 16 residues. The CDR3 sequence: CASSLQPDLGDSPLHF. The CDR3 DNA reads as TGCGCCAGCAGCCTCCAACCTGACCTCGGCGATTCACCCCTCCACTTT.

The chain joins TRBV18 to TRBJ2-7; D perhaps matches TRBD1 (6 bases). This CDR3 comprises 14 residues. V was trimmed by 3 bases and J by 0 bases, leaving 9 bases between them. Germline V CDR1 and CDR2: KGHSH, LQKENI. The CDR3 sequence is CASSPDSSSYEQYF. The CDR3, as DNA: TGTGCCAGCTCACCGGACAGCAGCTCCTACGAGCAGTACTTC.

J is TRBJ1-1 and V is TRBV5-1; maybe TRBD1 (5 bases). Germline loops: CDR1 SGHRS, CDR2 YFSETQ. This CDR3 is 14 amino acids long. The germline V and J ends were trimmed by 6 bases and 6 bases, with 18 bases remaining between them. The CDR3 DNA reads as TGCGCCAGCACCGAAGGGGAGTGGGAGTCTGAAGCTTTCTTT. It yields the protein CASTEGEWESEAFF. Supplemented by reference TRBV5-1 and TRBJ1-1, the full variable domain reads KAGVTQTPRYLIKTRGQQVTLSCSPISGHRSVSWYQQTPGQGLQFLFEYFSETQRNKGNFPGRFSGRQFSNSRSEMNVSTLELGDSALYLCASTEGEWESEAFFGQGTRLTVV.

CDR3: CASRRTDQETQYF. Written as DNA, the CDR3 is TGTGCCAGTAGGCGGACAGACCAAGAGACCCAGTACTTC. The chain is built from TRBV19 and TRBJ2-5, with D perhaps matching TRBD1 (6 bases). The CDR3 contains 13 residues. Germline V gene lookup returns CDR1 LNHDA and CDR2 SQIVND (reference sequence). The V end was cut by 6 bases, the J end by 0 bases, with 8 bases between.

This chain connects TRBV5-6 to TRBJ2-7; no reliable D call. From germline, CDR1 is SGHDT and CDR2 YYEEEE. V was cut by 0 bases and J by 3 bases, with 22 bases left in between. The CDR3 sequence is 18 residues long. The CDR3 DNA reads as TGTGCCAGCAGCTTGGCCAATTCGTTTGCAGGCCCAAACTACGAGCAGTACTTC. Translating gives CASSLANSFAGPNYEQYF.

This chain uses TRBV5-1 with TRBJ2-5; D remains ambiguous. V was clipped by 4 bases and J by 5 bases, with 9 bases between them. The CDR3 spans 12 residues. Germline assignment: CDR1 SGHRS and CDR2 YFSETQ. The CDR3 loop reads CASSRSSETQYF. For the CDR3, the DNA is TGCGCCAGCAGCCGGTCTTCGGAGACCCAGTACTTC.